The 12 T cell receptor beta chains listed next were all sequenced from one sample in a study of technical replicates of blood from a few donors. The assay was immunoSEQ multiplex PCR, and TCRdb's table has in-frame clones only and misses some. There are tens of thousands of clones in the sample; around 93% occur only once, and under 0.55% lies in the top ten. Source material: T cells isolated from PBMCs. The receptors originated from a human donor in good health.

Only one count was recorded for this clone. The V and J genes are TRBV10-3 and TRBJ2-7; D perhaps matches TRBD1 (7 bases). The CDR3 is made up of 15 amino acids. The germline V and J ends were trimmed by 3 bases and 1 base, with 13 bases remaining between them. The germline CDR1 and CDR2 sequences are ENHRY and SYGVKD. The CDR3 spells CAISEGRGESYEQYF. DNA of the CDR3: TGTGCCATCAGTGAAGGCAGGGGGGAGTCCTACGAGCAGTACTTC.

The chain joins TRBV19 to TRBJ1-5; D perhaps matches TRBD1 (6 bases). Trimming left V 7 bases short and J 3 bases short, with 13 bases between. Germline V CDR1 and CDR2: LNHDA, SQIVND (reference sequence). The CDR3 runs 14 residues. CDR3 coding DNA: TGTGCCAGTACCACTGGACAGTTCAATCAGCCCCAGCATTTT. Translating it yields CASTTGQFNQPQHF.

This sequence joins TRBV6-5 and TRBJ2-1, with 8 positions matching TRBD1. The CDR3 contains 13 residues. V shed 10 bases, J shed 9 bases, and the junction held 11 bases outside the gene matches. Looked up from germline, CDR1 is MNHEY and CDR2 is SVGAGI. The CDR3 loop is CATLDRVISEQFF. CDR3 nucleotides: TGTGCCACCCTGGACAGGGTGATTAGTGAGCAGTTCTTC.

The chain uses TRBV19 and TRBJ2-2; D possibly corresponds to TRBD2 (5 bases). Trimming stripped 1 base from V and 4 bases from J, with 10 bases between. Germline CDR1 LNHDA, CDR2 SQIVND (reference sequence). The CDR3 is made up of 15 amino acids. The CDR3 loop is CASSIGGSATGELFF. The CDR3 nucleotides are TGTGCCAGTAGTATAGGAGGGTCTGCCACCGGGGAGCTGTTTTTT.

The gene calls are TRBV19 and TRBJ2-3, with TRBD1 matching 9 bases. CDR1 is LNHDA and CDR2 is SQIVND in the germline V gene (reference sequence). V trimming: 7 bases; J trimming: 7 bases; junction bases outside the gene matches: 9. CDR3 length equals 14 residues. This CDR3 is CASTTGQGKNTQYF. The DNA for the CDR3 is TGTGCCAGTACCACGGGACAGGGAAAAAATACGCAGTATTTT.

This clone was seen once. The chain uses TRBV13 and TRBJ2-7; TRBD2 agrees at 8 bases. The CDR3 spans 16 residues. Germline V gives CDR1 PRHDT, CDR2 FYEKMQ (reference sequence). Trimming at V came to 5 bases and at J to 3 bases, leaving 12 bases not matched to a gene. The CDR3 protein is CASSALIGTRGYEQYF. The DNA for the CDR3 is TGTGCCAGCAGCGCCCTTATCGGGACTAGAGGCTACGAGCAGTACTTC.

CDR3 residues: CASSPGGYTGELFF. The DNA for the CDR3 is TGCGCCAGCAGCCCTGGGGGGTACACCGGGGAGCTGTTTTTT. This sequence joins TRBV4-3 and TRBJ2-2, with D tentatively TRBD2 (6 bases). Looked up from germline, CDR1 is LGHNA and CDR2 is YSLEER. The CDR3 runs 14 residues. Trimming cost V 4 bases and J 3 bases, with 9 bases left between them.

This chain links TRBV10-3 with TRBJ2-7; D might be TRBD2 (5 bases). With 10 bases removed from V and 3 bases from J, the gap between germline ends came to 13 bases. The germline V gene has CDR1 ENHRY and CDR2 SYGVKD. This CDR3 region has 12 residues. The DNA for the CDR3 is TGTGCCACCGGAGGTGATTACTACGAGCAGTACTTC. It yields the protein CATGGDYYEQYF.

This sequence joins TRBV6-5 and TRBJ2-1; TRBD2 might be the D (6 bases). Germline lookup yields CDR1 MNHEY and CDR2 SVGAGI. The V end was cut by 2 bases, the J end by 5 bases, with 10 bases between. The CDR3 extends over 14 amino acids. CDR3 DNA sequence: TGTGCCAGCAGTTACGCGGGGATAAACAATGAGCAGTTCTTC. It yields the protein CASSYAGINNEQFF.

The rearrangement links TRBV28 to TRBJ2-7; D ambiguous. Germline V lookup: CDR1 MDHEN, CDR2 SYDVKM. Trimming pared 3 bases from V and 1 base from J, leaving 13 bases between. The CDR3 totals 15 residues. The CDR3 is CASSFSSSGSYEQYF. DNA for the CDR3: TGTGCCAGCAGTTTCTCCTCTTCGGGTTCCTACGAGCAGTACTTC. Filled out from reference TRBV28 and TRBJ2-7, the complete variable domain reads DVKVTQSSRYLVKRTGEKVFLECVQDMDHENMFWYRQDPGLGLRLIYFSYDVKMKEKGDIPEGYSVSREKKERFSLILESASTNQTSMYLCASSFSSSGSYEQYFGPGTRLTVT.

The chain joins TRBV18 to TRBJ1-3; D not resolved. The V end was cut by 2 bases, the J end by 3 bases, with 11 bases between. CDR1 is KGHSH and CDR2 is LQKENI in the germline V gene. The CDR3 has 15 amino acids. The CDR3 DNA is TGTGCCAGCTCACCAGAGATACGGGGTGGAAACACCATATATTTT. This encodes CASSPEIRGGNTIYF.

This clone was detected only once. The rearrangement joins TRBV13 to TRBJ2-3; D is undetermined. In germline, CDR1 is PRHDT, CDR2 FYEKMQ (reference sequence). V dropped 4 bases and J dropped 4 bases, with 6 bases sitting between them. The CDR3 is 12 residues long. The CDR3 is CASSSLSDTQYF. In DNA form, the CDR3 reads TGTGCCAGCAGCTCCTTATCAGATACGCAGTATTTT. Together with reference TRBV13 and TRBJ2-3, the CDR3 gives the full variable domain: AAGVIQSPRHLIKEKRETATLKCYPIPRHDTVYWYQQGPGQDPQFLISFYEKMQSDKGSIPDRFSAQQFSDYHSELNMSSLELGDSALYFCASSSLSDTQYFGPGTRLTVL.